This T cell receptor beta chain comes out of a study of cytomegalovirus exposure and HLA in healthy donors. Study-level findings and limits: Likely technical artifact: a cluster of highly shared sequence variants. Productive rates of about 90% or about 30% were seen for most TCR beta V segments in an earlier analysis. Excluded were some V segments that proved indistinguishable, including TRBV6-2 and TRBV6-3.

Points on this clone: Its antigen remains unidentified.

The germline CDR1 and CDR2 sequences are MGHRA and YSYEKL. The CDR3 extends over 15 amino acids. With 4 bases removed from V and 0 bases from J, the gap between germline ends came to 7 bases. Use of 60 Vbeta and 13 Jbeta primers characterized the PCR. The repertoire was sequenced with immunoSEQ multiplex PCR; TCRdb's copy has only in-frame clones and lacks some. The table lists 120,000 or so clones, less than 85% of them singletons. The gene calls are TRBV4-1 and TRBJ2-6; weak D call: TRBD1 (5 bases). Sequencing input: PBMCs. The sequence came from a young man in good health and CMV-seropositive. CDR3 DNA sequence: TGCGCCAGCAGCCCAAGGGGCTCTGGGGCCAACGTCCTGACTTTC. Translating it yields CASSPRGSGANVLTF.